This TCR beta chain was found in a study of T cells expressing NK-cell markers. The CDR3 runs to 12 residues. CDR1 and CDR2 from the germline V gene are LGHDT and YNNKEL (reference sequence). 5'RACE template switching with UMIs produced the TCR beta cDNA. TCRdb reprocessed the 5' RACE reads and stores each CDR3 protein as one record, lacking DNA. Its table lists about half a million distinct CDR3 sequences. Worth noting for this clonotype: The target antigen is unknown.

Study results and caveats: Dominant NKG2C+ clonotypes in a handful of donors made up roughly 1.0-7.5% of CD8+ T cells. There were a handful of donors in whom these clonotypes also led the CD3+CD56-NKG2C+ fraction.

The sequencing input was blood T cells: a sorted CD56 or NKG2C T cell subset, CD4+ or CD8+ T cells, or bulk PBMC T cells (not recorded which). V is TRBV3-1 and J is TRBJ2-5; no DNA is available, so the TRBD2 call from TCRdb remains unchecked. This receptor was identified in a woman aged 45-60 years in good health. CDR3 residues: CASSQVRGTQYF.